The next 13 T cell receptor beta chains were all read from a single sample in a study of T cell responses to AZD1222 COVID-19 vaccine (dated by TCRdb to about 2021). The sample's time point, from its label and the paper: about 28 days (+/-7) after the second vaccine dose. Libraries were built with the immunoSEQ multiplex PCR assay. The source is immuneACCESS, and TCRdb retained only in-frame sequences with V and J called. Part of the clones is not carried over; for the studies checked, unresolved V genes explain less than half of this, and the remainder is unexplained. A total of 150,000 to 200,000 clones appear in this sample, approximately 90% of them only once. The top ten clones comprise approximately 1.2% of the sample. Sequences were derived from peripheral blood, sampled 28 days after the second AZD1222 dose. Source of these receptors: an adult who received the AZD1222 COVID-19 vaccine.

V is TRBV5-1 and J is TRBJ2-3; 9 nucleotides agree with TRBD1. CDR1 is SGHRS and CDR2 is YFSETQ in the germline V gene. CDR3 length equals 16 residues. With 0 bases clipped from V and 2 bases from J, the junction kept 4 bases outside the gene matches. The CDR3: CASSLDGTGPTDTQYF. For the CDR3, the DNA is TGCGCCAGCAGCTTGGACGGGACAGGGCCCACAGATACGCAGTATTTT.

The chain is built from TRBV6-1 and TRBJ1-1, with 7 bases fitting TRBD1. Germline V gives CDR1 MNHNS, CDR2 SASEGT. Germline trimming cut 1 base from V and 10 bases from J; bases unmatched to any gene: 9. This CDR3 comprises 14 residues. The CDR3 bases are TGTGCCAGCAGTGAAGGGCTCAGGGGGGCTGGAGCTTTCTTT. Its protein product is CASSEGLRGAGAFF.

The genes are TRBV29-1 and TRBJ2-1, with TRBD2 matching over 7 bases. The CDR3 has 14 residues. CDR1 SQVTM and CDR2 ANQGSEA come from the germline V gene. J lost 0 bases, V lost 7 bases, and 6 bases had no gene match. CDR3 DNA sequence: TGCAGCGCTGTGCGGGGGTTCTCCTACAATGAGCAGTTCTTC. Translating gives CSAVRGFSYNEQFF.

This chain connects TRBV2 to TRBJ1-2; 7 bases align to TRBD1. The V gene end was trimmed by 5 bases and the J gene end by 7 bases; junction bases not matched to a gene: 1. CDR3 length: 11 amino acids. The germline V gene encodes CDR1 SNHLY and CDR2 FYNNEI. The chain's CDR3 is CASSYRGGYTF. The CDR3, as DNA: TGTGCCAGCAGTTACAGGGGTGGCTACACCTTC.

The rearrangement links TRBV9 to TRBJ1-2; D call uncertain. Germline CDR1 is SGDLS and CDR2 is YYNGEE. Trimming removed 3 bases from V and 5 bases from J, with 2 bases in between. This CDR3 has 10 residues. The CDR3 DNA sequence: TGTGCCAGCAGCGGATATGGCTACACCTTC. Translation gives CASSGYGYTF.

The chain links TRBV7-2 to TRBJ1-2; TRBD1 might be the D (6 bases). Germline CDR1 is SGHTA and CDR2 is FQGNSA. With 1 base removed from V and 4 bases from J, the gap between germline ends came to 13 bases. The CDR3 covers 15 residues. The CDR3 loop reads CASSLDGGRTYGYTF. The CDR3 DNA follows: TGTGCCAGCAGCTTAGATGGGGGGCGAACCTATGGCTACACCTTC.

This chain joins TRBV5-1 and TRBJ2-2; D is possibly TRBD1 or TRBD2 (5 bases each). The CDR3 sequence is 15 residues long. Germline CDR1 reads SGHRS; CDR2 reads YFSETQ. Trimming stripped 0 bases from V and 3 bases from J, with 9 bases between. CDR3 bases: TGCGCCAGCAGCTTGGGGGACGGGGACACCGGGGAGCTGTTTTTT. It codes for CASSLGDGDTGELFF.

V is TRBV7-9 and J is TRBJ1-1; D remains unclear. Germline V gene sequence: CDR1 SEHNR, CDR2 FQNEAQ (reference sequence). This CDR3 has 13 residues. V was shortened by 1 base and J by 0 bases, with 3 bases between the two germline ends. The CDR3 protein is CASSLVVNTEAFF. CDR3 nucleotides: TGTGCCAGCAGCTTAGTAGTGAACACTGAAGCTTTCTTT. The variable domain in full, with the rest retrieved from reference TRBV7-9 and TRBJ1-1, is DTGVSQNPRHKITKRGQNVTFRCDPISEHNRLYWYRQTLGQGPEFLTYFQNEAQLEKSRLLSDRFSAERPKGSFSTLEIQRTEQGDSAMYLCASSLVVNTEAFFGQGTRLTVV.

The rearrangement joins TRBV5-6 to TRBJ2-3, with D maybe TRBD2 (7 bases). The germline V and J ends were trimmed by 4 bases and 6 bases, with 24 bases remaining between them. The CDR3 runs to 17 residues. Germline-derived CDR1 and CDR2 are SGHDT and YYEEEE. The CDR3 DNA is TGTGCCAGCAGCCCGGGGGACGGCGGGGGCCCTGGCGATACGCAGTATTTT. Its translation is CASSPGDGGGPGDTQYF.

This clone was counted once. V usage is TRBV4-1 and J usage is TRBJ2-1; 10 bases are a match to TRBD2. J lost 5 bases, V lost 8 bases, and 6 bases had no gene match. There are 14 residues in the CDR3. Germline lookup yields CDR1 MGHRA and CDR2 YSYEKL. CDR3 protein: CASALAGAHNEQFF. CDR3 sequence (DNA): TGCGCCAGCGCCCTAGCGGGGGCACACAATGAGCAGTTCTTC.

This clone showed up just once. This CDR3 is CASSPGQYYGYTF. The CDR3 DNA is TGTGCCAGCAGCCCGGGACAGTACTATGGCTACACCTTC. This sequence joins TRBV5-6 and TRBJ1-2; TRBD1 aligns across 7 bases. There are 13 residues in the CDR3. V was clipped by 4 bases and J by 3 bases; unmatched bases: 3. CDR1 SGHDT and CDR2 YYEEEE come from the germline V gene.

V and J are TRBV25-1 and TRBJ1-1, with D perhaps TRBD1 (5 bases). The germline gives CDR1 MGHDK, CDR2 SYGVNS. V was clipped by 7 bases and J by 3 bases, with 6 bases between them. CDR3 length: 11 amino acids. As DNA, the CDR3 is TGTGCCAGCATGACAGACACTGAAGCTTTCTTT. This gives the protein CASMTDTEAFF.

The chain is built from TRBV28 and TRBJ1-6; D is possibly TRBD1 (5 bases). CDR1 and CDR2 (germline): MDHEN, SYDVKM. This CDR3 has 16 amino acids. Trimming shortened V by 3 bases and J by 5 bases, and 14 bases separated the two germline ends. CDR3 loop: CASSFIGVLDNSPLHF. The CDR3 region has the DNA TGTGCCAGCAGTTTTATAGGGGTCTTAGATAATTCACCCCTCCACTTT.